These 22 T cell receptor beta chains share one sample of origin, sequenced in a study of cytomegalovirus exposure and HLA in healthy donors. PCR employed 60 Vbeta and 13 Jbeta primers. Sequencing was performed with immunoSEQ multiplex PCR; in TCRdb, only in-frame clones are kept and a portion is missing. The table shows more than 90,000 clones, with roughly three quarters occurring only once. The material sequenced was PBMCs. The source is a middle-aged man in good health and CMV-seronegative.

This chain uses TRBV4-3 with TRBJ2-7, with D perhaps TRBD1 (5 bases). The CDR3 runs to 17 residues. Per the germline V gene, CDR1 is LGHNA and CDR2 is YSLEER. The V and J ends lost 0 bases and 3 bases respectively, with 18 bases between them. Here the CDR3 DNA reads TGCGCCAGCAGCCAAGATTCCGCGTCAGACAGACACTACGAGCAGTACTTC. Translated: CASSQDSASDRHYEQYF.

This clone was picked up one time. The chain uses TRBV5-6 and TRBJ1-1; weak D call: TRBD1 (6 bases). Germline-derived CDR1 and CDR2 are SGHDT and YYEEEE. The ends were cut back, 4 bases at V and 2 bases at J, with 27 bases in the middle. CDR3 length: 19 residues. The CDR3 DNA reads TGTGCCAGCAGCCGAACTTACGATCTTAATGACAGGTCCAACACTGAAGCTTTCTTT. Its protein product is CASSRTYDLNDRSNTEAFF.

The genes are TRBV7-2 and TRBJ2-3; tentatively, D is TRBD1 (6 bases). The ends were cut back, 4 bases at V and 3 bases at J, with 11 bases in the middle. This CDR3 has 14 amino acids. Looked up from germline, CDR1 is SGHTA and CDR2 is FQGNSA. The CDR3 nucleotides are TGTGCCAGCAGCTCCAGGGGCAGGACAGATACGCAGTATTTT. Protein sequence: CASSSRGRTDTQYF.

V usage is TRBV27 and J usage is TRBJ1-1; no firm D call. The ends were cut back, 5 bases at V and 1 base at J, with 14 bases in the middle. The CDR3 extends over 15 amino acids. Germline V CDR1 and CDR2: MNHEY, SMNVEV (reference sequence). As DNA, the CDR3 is TGTGCCAGCAGTCCGCGTCCGTACGAGAACACTGAAGCTTTCTTT. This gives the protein CASSPRPYENTEAFF.

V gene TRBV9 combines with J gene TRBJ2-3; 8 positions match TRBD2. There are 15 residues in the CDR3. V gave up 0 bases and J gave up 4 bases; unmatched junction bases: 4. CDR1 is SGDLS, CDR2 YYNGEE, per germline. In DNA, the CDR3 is TGTGCCAGCAGCGTAGCGGCGGGAGGTGCAGATACGCAGTATTTT. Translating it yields CASSVAAGGADTQYF.

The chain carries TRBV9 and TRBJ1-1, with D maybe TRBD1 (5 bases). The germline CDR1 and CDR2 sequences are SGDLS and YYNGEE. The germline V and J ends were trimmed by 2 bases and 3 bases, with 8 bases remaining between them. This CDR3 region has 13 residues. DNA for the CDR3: TGTGCCAGCAGCGTTTGGGGGGACACTGAAGCTTTCTTT. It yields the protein CASSVWGDTEAFF.

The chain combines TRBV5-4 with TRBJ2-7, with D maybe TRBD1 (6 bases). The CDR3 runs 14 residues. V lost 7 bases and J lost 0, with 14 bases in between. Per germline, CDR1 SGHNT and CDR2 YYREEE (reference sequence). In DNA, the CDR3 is TGTGCCAGCCGGCCGGACAGTAGCTCCTACGAGCAGTACTTC. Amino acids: CASRPDSSSYEQYF.

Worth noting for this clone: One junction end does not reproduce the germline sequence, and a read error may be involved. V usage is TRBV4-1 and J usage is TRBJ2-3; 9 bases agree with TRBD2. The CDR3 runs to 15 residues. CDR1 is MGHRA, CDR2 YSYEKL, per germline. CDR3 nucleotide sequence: TGCGCCAGCAGCCAAAGAGCGGGGGGCAGCTTTTCCTTGGATTTT. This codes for CASSQRAGGSFSLDF.

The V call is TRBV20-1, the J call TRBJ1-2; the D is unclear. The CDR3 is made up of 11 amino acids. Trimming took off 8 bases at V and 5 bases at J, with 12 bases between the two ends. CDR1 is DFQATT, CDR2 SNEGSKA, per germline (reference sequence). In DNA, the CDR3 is TGCAGTTCGACGGAGACTTATGGCTACACCTTC. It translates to CSSTETYGYTF.

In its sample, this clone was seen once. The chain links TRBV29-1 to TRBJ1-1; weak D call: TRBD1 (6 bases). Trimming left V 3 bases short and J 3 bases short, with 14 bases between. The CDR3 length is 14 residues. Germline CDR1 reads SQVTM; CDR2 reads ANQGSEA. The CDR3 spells CSVDEDRRDTEAFF. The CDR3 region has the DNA TGCAGCGTTGACGAAGACAGGCGGGACACTGAAGCTTTCTTT.

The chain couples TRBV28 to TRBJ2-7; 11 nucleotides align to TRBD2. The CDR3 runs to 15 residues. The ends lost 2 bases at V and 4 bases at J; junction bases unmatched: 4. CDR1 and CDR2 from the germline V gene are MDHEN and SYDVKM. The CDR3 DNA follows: TGTGCCAGCAGTTTAGGGGCTAGCGGGAGGTACGAGCAGTACTTC. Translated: CASSLGASGRYEQYF.

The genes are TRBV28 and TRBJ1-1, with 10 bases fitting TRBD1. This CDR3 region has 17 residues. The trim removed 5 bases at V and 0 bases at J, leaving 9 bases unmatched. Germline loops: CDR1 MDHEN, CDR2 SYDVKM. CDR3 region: CASSRQGALTLNTEAFF. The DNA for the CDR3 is TGTGCCAGCAGTAGACAGGGGGCATTAACTCTGAACACTGAAGCTTTCTTT.

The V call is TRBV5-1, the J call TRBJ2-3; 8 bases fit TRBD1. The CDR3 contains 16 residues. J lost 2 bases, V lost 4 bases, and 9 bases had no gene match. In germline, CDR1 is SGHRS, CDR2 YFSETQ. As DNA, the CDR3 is TGCGCCAGCAGCCTCGACAGGGGAGGTTCCACAGATACGCAGTATTTT. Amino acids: CASSLDRGGSTDTQYF.

For the CDR3, the DNA is TGTGCCAGCAGTTACCCGGGGAGCAATCAGCCCCAGCATTTT. It specifies CASSYPGSNQPQHF. The chain has TRBV6-6 and TRBJ1-5; D gene uncertain. Germline V gene lookup returns CDR1 MNHNY and CDR2 SVGAGI (reference sequence). The germline V and J ends were trimmed by 2 bases and 1 base, with 6 bases remaining between them. CDR3 length: 14 amino acids.

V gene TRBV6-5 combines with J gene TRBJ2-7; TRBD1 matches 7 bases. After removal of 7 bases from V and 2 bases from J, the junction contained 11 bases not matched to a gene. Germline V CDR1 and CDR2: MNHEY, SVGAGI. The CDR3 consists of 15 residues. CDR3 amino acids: CASTAVTTGTYEQYF. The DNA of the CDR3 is TGTGCCAGCACCGCGGTCACGACAGGGACCTACGAGCAGTACTTC.

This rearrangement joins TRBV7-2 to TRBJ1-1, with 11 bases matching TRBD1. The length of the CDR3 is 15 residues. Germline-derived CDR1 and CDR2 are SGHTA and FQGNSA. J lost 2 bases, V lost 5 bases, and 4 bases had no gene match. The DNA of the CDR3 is TGTGCCAGCAGCCGGGGGACAGGGGGTAACACTGAAGCTTTCTTT. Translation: CASSRGTGGNTEAFF.

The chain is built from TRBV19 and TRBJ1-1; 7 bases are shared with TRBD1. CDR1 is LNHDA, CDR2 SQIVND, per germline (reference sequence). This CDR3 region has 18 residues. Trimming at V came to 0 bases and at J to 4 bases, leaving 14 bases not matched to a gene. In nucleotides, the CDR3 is TGTGCCAGTAGTATAGATCGGGGAACAGGGGAGAGTGGCACTGAAGCTTTCTTT. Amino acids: CASSIDRGTGESGTEAFF.

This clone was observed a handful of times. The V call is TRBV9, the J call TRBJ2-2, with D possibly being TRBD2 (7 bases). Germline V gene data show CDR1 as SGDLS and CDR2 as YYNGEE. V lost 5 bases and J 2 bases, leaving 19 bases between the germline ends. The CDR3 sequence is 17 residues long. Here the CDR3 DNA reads TGTGCCAGCAGTCACCACGATGGGGGGGGCAACACCGGGGAGCTGTTTTTT. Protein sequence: CASSHHDGGGNTGELFF.

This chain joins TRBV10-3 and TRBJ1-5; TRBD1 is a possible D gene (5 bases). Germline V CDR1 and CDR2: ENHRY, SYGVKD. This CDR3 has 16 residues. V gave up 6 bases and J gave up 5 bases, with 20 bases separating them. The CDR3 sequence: CAISELYGTNDQPQHF. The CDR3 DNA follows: TGTGCCATCAGCGAGCTATACGGGACTAATGATCAGCCCCAGCATTTT.

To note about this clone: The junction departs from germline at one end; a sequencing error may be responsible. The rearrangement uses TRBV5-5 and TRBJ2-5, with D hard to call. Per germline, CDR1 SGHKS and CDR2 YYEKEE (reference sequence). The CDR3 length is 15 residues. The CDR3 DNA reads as TGTGCCAGCGGCTTCTATCCAGCGCCCGGGGAGACCCAGTACTTC. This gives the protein CASGFYPAPGETQYF.

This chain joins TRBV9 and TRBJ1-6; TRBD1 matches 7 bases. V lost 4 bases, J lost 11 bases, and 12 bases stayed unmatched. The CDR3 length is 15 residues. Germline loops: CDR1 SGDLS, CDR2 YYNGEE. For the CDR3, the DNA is TGTGCCAGCAGCCCAAGAGAGACAGGGATTCCACCCCTCCACTTT. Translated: CASSPRETGIPPLHF.

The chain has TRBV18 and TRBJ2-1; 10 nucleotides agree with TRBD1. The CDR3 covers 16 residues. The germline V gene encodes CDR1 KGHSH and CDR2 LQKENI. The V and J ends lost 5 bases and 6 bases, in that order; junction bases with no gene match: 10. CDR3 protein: CASSTEGTGVINEQFF. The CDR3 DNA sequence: TGTGCCAGCTCAACCGAGGGGACAGGGGTAATCAATGAGCAGTTCTTC.